The 8 T cell receptor beta chains reported below all come from one sample, sequenced in a study of blood T cell repertoires in COVID-19. TCRdb's copy holds only in-frame clones and misses some; the assay was immunoSEQ multiplex PCR. This sample has a few hundred thousand clones, with around 88% found just once. Sequencing input: peripheral blood. Receptors were obtained from a woman in her forties or fifties with acute or convalescent COVID-19.

The chain uses TRBV10-3 and TRBJ2-7; 9 nucleotides match TRBD1. With V trimmed by 2 bases and J by 0 bases, 8 bases remained unmatched. Germline assignment: CDR1 ENHRY and CDR2 SYGVKD. The CDR3 spans 17 residues. CDR3 in amino acids: CAISEQTGGEGSYEQYF. For the CDR3, the DNA is TGTGCCATCAGTGAGCAAACAGGGGGCGAGGGCTCCTACGAGCAGTACTTC.

The chain combines TRBV7-7 with TRBJ2-5; 10 bases fit TRBD2. V shed 1 base and J 7 bases; nucleotides not matched to a gene: 9. Germline V lookup: CDR1 SSHAT, CDR2 FNYEAQ (reference sequence). This CDR3 is built from 16 residues. The CDR3 spells CASSLDHASGRGTQYF. CDR3 nucleotides: TGTGCCAGCAGCTTAGACCACGCTAGCGGGAGAGGGACCCAGTACTTC.

This clone occurred once. The V and J genes are TRBV5-1 and TRBJ2-5, with D possibly being TRBD2 (5 bases). V lost 0 bases and J 1 base, leaving 13 bases between the germline ends. This CDR3 contains 16 residues. The germline CDR1 and CDR2 sequences are SGHRS and YFSETQ. CDR3 amino acids: CASSLESSRPQETQYF. CDR3 DNA sequence: TGCGCCAGCAGCTTGGAGTCTAGCAGACCCCAAGAGACCCAGTACTTC.

V gene TRBV21-1 combines with J gene TRBJ1-4; the D segment call TRBD1 is taken from the table without a DNA check. TRBV21-1 has pseudogene status. The CDR3 extends over 20 amino acids. The CDR3 nucleotides read TGTGCCAGCAGCAAAGCCGCCGGGACAGGGAAATCGAGCACTAATGAAAAACTGTTTTTT. Translating gives CASSKAAGTGKSSTNEKLFF.

This clone appeared once. The V and J genes are TRBV5-1 and TRBJ1-3; a possible D gene is TRBD1 (6 bases). V was clipped by 5 bases and J by 6 bases, with 15 bases between them. The CDR3 consists of 14 residues. CDR1 and CDR2 (germline): SGHRS, YFSETQ. The CDR3 DNA sequence: TGCGCCAGCAGGGTTACAGGGTCCTCAAACACCATATATTTT. It yields the protein CASRVTGSSNTIYF.

This clone was counted a few times. V gene TRBV27 combines with J gene TRBJ2-2; the match to TRBD1 covers 7 bases. This CDR3 region has 15 residues. V lost 0 bases to trimming and J lost 7 bases; unmatched junction nucleotides: 5. Germline V gives CDR1 MNHEY, CDR2 SMNVEV (reference sequence). The CDR3 region is CASSLSRQGGGELFF. The CDR3 DNA reads as TGTGCCAGCAGTTTATCGAGACAGGGTGGCGGGGAGCTGTTTTTT.

This chain uses TRBV12-3 or TRBV12-4 with TRBJ2-7; a weak D match, TRBD2 (5 bases). The CDR3 has 13 amino acids. The V and J ends lost 1 base and 5 bases respectively, with 9 bases between them. CDR3 sequence reads: CASSLVGSDEQYF. DNA for the CDR3: TGTGCCAGCAGTTTAGTAGGTAGCGACGAGCAGTACTTC.

The gene calls are TRBV2 and TRBJ1-4; D perhaps matches TRBD1 (5 bases). The V gene lost 2 bases and the J gene lost 6 bases, with 13 bases spanning the gap. The CDR3 runs 15 residues. Looked up from germline, CDR1 is SNHLY and CDR2 is FYNNEI. The CDR3 nucleotides read TGTGCCAGCAGTGAACAGGGATCCCGGTATGAAAAACTGTTTTTT. Translated: CASSEQGSRYEKLFF.